Listed here are 4 T cell receptor beta chains from one sample, sequenced in a study of shared clonotypes between healthy human individuals. The repertoire was sequenced with immunoSEQ multiplex PCR; TCRdb's copy has only in-frame clones and lacks some. Of some 1.5 million clones listed, over 95% are singletons. The sample taken for sequencing was naive CD4+ T cells sorted from blood. Subset of the sample: CD45RA+ positively selected. Source of these receptors: a man aged 25 to 40 in good health.

V usage is TRBV5-1 and J usage is TRBJ2-7; 15 nucleotides line up with TRBD2. Germline trimming cut 4 bases from V and 5 bases from J; bases unmatched to any gene: 7. Germline V gene lookup returns CDR1 SGHRS and CDR2 YFSETQ. The CDR3 contains 16 residues. This CDR3 is CASSQRGLAGGNEQYF. The CDR3 DNA reads TGCGCCAGCAGCCAACGGGGACTAGCGGGAGGAAACGAGCAGTACTTC.

The chain couples TRBV27 to TRBJ2-1; D might be TRBD2 (5 bases). Germline CDR1 is MNHEY and CDR2 is SMNVEV (reference sequence). The V gene lost 5 bases and the J gene lost 7 bases, with 15 bases spanning the gap. The CDR3 totals 14 residues. The DNA of the CDR3 is TGTGCCAGCAGTCCCCTTTCCAGCGGAAATGAGCAGTTCTTC. Its protein product is CASSPLSSGNEQFF.

This clone came up once. This chain links TRBV19 with TRBJ1-5, with D hard to call. Looked up from germline, CDR1 is LNHDA and CDR2 is SQIVND (reference sequence). Trimming stripped 7 bases from V and 1 base from J, with 17 bases between. The CDR3 is made up of 16 amino acids. CDR3 protein: CASNPLAQSSNQPQHF. In DNA form, the CDR3 reads TGTGCCAGTAACCCCCTGGCGCAGAGCAGCAATCAGCCCCAGCATTTT. The full variable domain, in which reference TRBV19 and TRBJ1-5 provide the parts outside the CDR3, is DGGITQSPKYLFRKEGQNVTLSCEQNLNHDAMYWYRQDPGQGLRLIYYSQIVNDFQKGDIAEGYSVSREKKESFPLTVTSAQKNPTAFYLCASNPLAQSSNQPQHFGDGTRLSIL.

The chain has TRBV9 and TRBJ2-7, with 8 positions matching TRBD2. CDR1 and CDR2 (germline): SGDLS, YYNGEE. J gave up 4 bases and V 3 bases, and 9 bases lay outside the gene matches. This CDR3 is 15 amino acids long. The CDR3 DNA reads as TGTGCCAGCAGCGCAGCGGGAGTCGGACTATACGAGCAGTACTTC. Translation gives CASSAAGVGLYEQYF.